This T cell receptor beta chain was observed in a study of cytomegalovirus exposure and HLA in healthy donors (dated by TCRdb to 2015 to 2018). In the study overall: An earlier analysis of under 600 of the donors reported about 250 Gb of sequence data and 100 million to 140 million unique TCR beta sequences from about 179 million T cells. An early release that covered 640 HLA-typed donors contained about 290 gigabases of sequencing data and roughly 84 million unique TCR sequences. Of the 350 to 450 genotyped donors, approximately 83% fell in the genetic ancestry cluster associated with self-reported Caucasian donors. The study aimed to test whether signatures of past pathogen exposure could be identified by cataloging public T cell receptors. The study profiled the T cell repertoires of hundreds of subjects by immunosequencing and related them to cytomegalovirus serostatus. Along with the approximately 650-subject first cohort, a separate validation cohort of over a hundred different subjects was used. To predict cytomegalovirus infection status, the study combined high-throughput TCR immunosequencing, statistical association of individual TCRs with disease status, and machine learning. To study patterns of TCR occurrence, a later analysis re-analyzed previously published TCR beta repertoires from several hundred donors and added high-resolution HLA genotyping. The later analysis used no new phenotypic data to find candidate immune exposures, relying instead on TCR beta sequences and their occurrence across donors. An earlier analysis of several hundred of the donors applied high-throughput TCR beta sequencing to assess whether each TCR beta V gene segment acted as functional or pseudogenic. Donor age, sex, ethnicity and CMV serostatus were collected together with the repertoire data. Genome-wide SNP genotypes for about 60% of the roughly 670 donors were used in a later genetic analysis, which treated that subset as a discovery cohort. All discovery cohort repertoires had been generated using a single sequencing platform. Both class I and class II loci were covered by HLA typing, at four-digit resolution. The number of donors typed differed by locus, with 629-630 for A, B, C, DRB1 and DQB1, around 520 for DQA1, 606 for DPA1, and 472 for DPB1. Four to six DR-DQ haplotypes were handled as single units for association and clustering, since linkage in the cohort was strong. Among around 400 genotyped donors of the cohort, an average of around 220,000 unique TCR beta nucleotide sequences was sequenced per donor, of which about 20% were non-productive.

Inclusive of the bounding cysteine and phenylalanine, the CDR3 is 16 residues long. CDR3 DNA is the only sequence kept; it has 48 bases, read in frame from the first base. CDR1 LNHDA and CDR2 SQIVND were looked up in the germline V gene (reference sequence). The junction shows trimming of 5 bases on V and 3 bases on J, plus 18 bases between the germline ends. The cohort consisted of 650 to 850 healthy bone marrow donors. Cohort members were all nominally healthy when sampled, although unrecorded immune exposures were likely present. The donor was CMV seropositive and belonged to the group of 250 to 300 seropositive cohort members. Each donor provided a peripheral blood sample, and peripheral blood mononuclear cells were used for TCR beta sequencing. Genomic DNA was extracted from the blood cell samples with the Qiagen DNeasy Blood Extraction Kit. A word on this clone: Its specific antigen is unknown. No much larger clone is present one base from it, and per-base qualities are unavailable.

The library relied on the immunoSEQ multiplex PCR assay. For the multiplex PCR, a mixture combining 60 forward primers for TCR Vbeta segments and 13 reverse primers for TCR Jbeta segments was used. The CDR3 region of rearranged TCR beta genes was amplified from genomic DNA by a multiplex PCR assay. The Illumina HiSeq System was used to sequence the amplified TCR beta libraries as 87-base-pair reads. Turning to the authors' computational methods: A later analysis tallied some 79 million unique TCR beta chains across the 600 to 700 repertoires, and approximately 12 million of those chains were shared by two or more donors. A nearest-neighbor algorithm error-corrected the raw reads and collapsed the reads into unique sequences, merging closely related sequences to remove PCR and sequencing errors. V, D and J gene segments were assigned by aligning CDR3 sequences to IMGT reference sequences. For a sequence to be retained, a match of at least six nucleotides was required to both a V gene segment and a J gene segment. A rearrangement counted as productive if the CDR3 had no stop codons and remained in frame with V and J, and every other rearrangement counted as non-productive. CDR3 was defined by IMGT convention, running from the second conserved V-encoded cysteine to the conserved J-encoded phenylalanine. In an earlier analysis of around 600 of the donors, sequences lacking an unambiguous match to a single V gene segment were excluded. An earlier analysis of roughly 590 of the donors called V segments functional above 56.7% productive rearrangements and segregating when the between-donor standard deviation exceeded 5%. A statistical classification framework was built for diagnosing cytomegalovirus status from the catalog of TCR beta chain sequences. In a later analysis, TCR nucleotide sequences were compared against IMGT/GENE-DB human TR gene sequences so that V and J genes could be assigned. In a later analysis, CDR3 sequences and most-parsimonious VDJ recombination scenarios were assigned using the TCRdist pipeline. In a later analysis, each TCR beta chain was defined by its CDR3 amino acid sequence together with its V-gene family, and reads lacking a unique V-gene family were excluded. In a later analysis, 450 to 600 highly shared, low-generation-probability nucleotide sequences were removed to address suspected cross-contamination and a sequencing artifact. In a later analysis, a clonal expansion index for each public chain was calculated from normalized within-repertoire ranks of inferred template counts. A later analysis computed generation probabilities with a VDJ recombination model fitted to out-of-frame rearrangements, and checked the results against IGoR. In a later analysis, TCR-TCR, TCR-HLA and TCR-CMV co-occurrence was scored with hypergeometric tests, and a repertoire-size bias correction was applied to TCR pairs. A later analysis estimated false discovery rates by permuting HLA or CMV assignments 20 times. In a later analysis, co-occurring TCRs were grouped using DBSCAN, with TCRdist sequence similarity added in when clustering inside HLA-allele-positive subsets. Repertoires with fewer than 30,000 or more than 120,000 public chains were left out of co-occurrence clustering, as were about five repertoires with anomalous nucleotide sharing. In its TCRdb copy, this immuneACCESS table keeps in-frame sequences only and misses some clones. Where compared with another copy, unresolved V genes explain less than half of these, and the others have no known cause. The V and J calls and clone size are taken from that table; D and trimming were inferred from the DNA. This sample lists around 110,000 clones; less than 80% were detected once. The ten biggest clones cover roughly 10% of the sample.

The research as a whole found: The sequencing pipeline was judged likely to have produced a cluster of highly shared sequence variants as a technical artifact. A further reported finding was that TCR beta sequences accurately predicted the HLA-A and HLA-B alleles for most subjects in the first cohort. Across donors, most TCR sequences were observed very rarely, whereas some public TCRs were present in many individuals. Because HLA typing was missing for some donors at each locus, association tests included only the typed subset. For the cohort, immune exposure information was limited to CMV serostatus. Compared with the roughly 600-donor mean, donors in an Asian-associated ancestry cluster had fewer N-insertions in productive TCRs, according to a later genetic analysis. Because counts were too low, 15 or so rarely observed V segments, including chromosome 9 orphons, were excluded from the earlier analysis of under 650 of the donors. A few of the identified cytomegalovirus-associated TCR beta chains were confirmed in vitro to be specific for cytomegalovirus antigens. According to the authors, the approach could potentially be generalized to other disease states and immunological phenotypes. In the study, some 160 TCR beta chains were listed as associated with cytomegalovirus. In a later analysis, most CMV-associated TCR beta chains were found to appear HLA-restricted, with HLA associations seemingly driven largely by CMV exposure. The classifier was reported to diagnose cytomegalovirus status with high specificity and sensitivity in both the original cohort and the validation cohort. Roughly uniform sequencing depth across donors was assumed in presence/absence analyses, although this assumption may not hold. In a later genetic analysis, a missense DCLRE1C variant was associated with V-gene and J-gene trimming of TCR beta chains, and the association was replicated in an independent cohort. Linkage disequilibrium might explain the correlated functional status among segregating V segments, but an unknown experimental factor could not be excluded. In a later analysis, about 17,000 TCR beta sequences were associated with specific HLA alleles at a false discovery rate of 0.05. Because the 87-base-pair reads could not distinguish some IMGT-functional V segments, including TRBV6-2 and TRBV6-3, those segments were excluded. Only TCR beta chains were sequenced in this cohort, and the absence of alpha or paired-chain data limited detectable features. A later analysis found that TCR association rates varied across HLA loci, with DRB1 alleles showing the most associated TCRs and HLA-C alleles the fewest. Broadly in line with IMGT annotations, most TCR beta V segments showed up in productive rearrangements about 90% or about 30% of the time in an earlier analysis of approximately 640 of the donors. A later analysis reported that several top co-occurrence clusters appeared linked to parvovirus B19, influenza, CMV and Epstein-Barr virus. Strong co-occurrence of HLA alleles, especially DR and DQ, made assigning TCR associations to individual alleles difficult. In a later analysis, HLA-associated TCR beta chains showed more clonal expansion and lower generation probabilities than non-associated chains that were equally common.

This TCR was sampled from a woman aged 35 to 49 in good health and CMV-seropositive. The chain is assembled from TRBV19 and TRBJ2-3; the D segment could be TRBD2, given 9 matching bases. The sequenced sample consisted of PBMCs. The DNA sequence reads TGTGCCAGTAGTCAGGGGGCGGGAGGGCCAACAGATACGCAGTATTTT. Translated, this is CASSQGAGGPTDTQYF.